This entry is about one T cell receptor beta chain. A 5'RACE template switching approach incorporating UMIs was used to make TCR beta cDNA. TCRdb derives one entry per CDR3 protein from the 5' RACE reads, leaving out DNA. Recorded for this sample: some 450,000 distinct CDR3 sequences. This CDR3 has 15 residues. Germline V gene sequence: CDR1 DFQATT, CDR2 SNEGSKA (reference sequence). The sample comes from a study of T cells expressing NK-cell markers. This TCR came from a woman between 18 and 70 years old in good health. V and J are TRBV20-1 and TRBJ2-7; with no DNA, the TCRdb D assignment of TRBD1 cannot be verified. Material for sequencing was blood T cells: a sorted CD56 or NKG2C T cell subset, CD4+ or CD8+ T cells, or bulk PBMC T cells (not recorded which). This chain's CDR3 is CSARDLGGAAYEQYF.